This T cell receptor (beta chain) was identified during a study of cytomegalovirus exposure and HLA in healthy donors. The PCR was carried out with 60 Vbeta primers and 13 Jbeta primers. Measured with immunoSEQ multiplex PCR; TCRdb has only the in-frame clones, and not every one. The sample yields approximately 220,000 clones, more than 65% seen once. This TCR was recovered from a woman aged 30 to 39 in good health and CMV-seronegative. Sequenced material: PBMCs.

CDR3 coding DNA: TGTGCCAGCGGGGAACGGGGGGGCCTTCACAATGAGCAGTTCTTC. Its protein product is CASGERGGLHNEQFF. The chain employs TRBV9 and TRBJ2-1; 8 nucleotides align to TRBD2. CDR1 and CDR2 from the germline V gene are SGDLS and YYNGEE. V shed 7 bases, J shed 5 bases, and the junction held 11 bases outside the gene matches. The CDR3 is made up of 15 amino acids.